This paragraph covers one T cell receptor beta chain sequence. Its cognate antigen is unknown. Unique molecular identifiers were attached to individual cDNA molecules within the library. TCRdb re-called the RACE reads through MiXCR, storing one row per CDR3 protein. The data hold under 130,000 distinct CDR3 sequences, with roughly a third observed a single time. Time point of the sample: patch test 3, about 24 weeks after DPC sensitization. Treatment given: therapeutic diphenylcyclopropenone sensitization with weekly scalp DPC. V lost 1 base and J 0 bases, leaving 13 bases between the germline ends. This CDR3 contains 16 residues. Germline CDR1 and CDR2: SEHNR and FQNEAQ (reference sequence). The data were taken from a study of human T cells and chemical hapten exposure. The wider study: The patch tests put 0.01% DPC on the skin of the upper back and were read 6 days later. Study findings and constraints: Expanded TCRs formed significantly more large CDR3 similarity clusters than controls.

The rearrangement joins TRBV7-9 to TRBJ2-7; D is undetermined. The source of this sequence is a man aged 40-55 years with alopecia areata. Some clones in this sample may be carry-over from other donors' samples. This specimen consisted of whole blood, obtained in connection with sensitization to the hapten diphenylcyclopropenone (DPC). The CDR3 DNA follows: TGTGCCAGCAGCTTAGAGTTCCTTGTCAACTCCTACGAGCAGTACGTC. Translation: CASSLEFLVNSYEQYV.